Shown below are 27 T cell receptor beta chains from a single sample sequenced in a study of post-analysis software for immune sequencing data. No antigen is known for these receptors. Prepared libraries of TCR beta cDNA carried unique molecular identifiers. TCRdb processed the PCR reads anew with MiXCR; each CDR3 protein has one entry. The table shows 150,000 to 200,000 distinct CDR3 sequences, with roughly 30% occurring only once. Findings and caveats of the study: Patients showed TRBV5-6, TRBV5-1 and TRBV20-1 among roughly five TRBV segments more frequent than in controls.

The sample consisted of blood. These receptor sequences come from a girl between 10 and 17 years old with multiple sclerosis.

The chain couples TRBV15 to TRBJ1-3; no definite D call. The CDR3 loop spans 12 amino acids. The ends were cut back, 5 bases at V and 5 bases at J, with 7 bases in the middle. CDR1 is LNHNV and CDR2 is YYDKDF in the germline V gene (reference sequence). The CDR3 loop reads CATSSERNTIYF. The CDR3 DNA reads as TGTGCCACCAGCTCAGAGAGAAACACCATATATTTT. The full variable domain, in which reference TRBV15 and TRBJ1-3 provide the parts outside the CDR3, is DAMVIQNPRYQVTQFGKPVTLSCSQTLNHNVMYWYQQKSSQAPKLLFHYYDKDFNNEADTPDNFQSRRPNTSFCFLDIRSPGLGDTAMYLCATSSERNTIYFGEGSWLTVV.

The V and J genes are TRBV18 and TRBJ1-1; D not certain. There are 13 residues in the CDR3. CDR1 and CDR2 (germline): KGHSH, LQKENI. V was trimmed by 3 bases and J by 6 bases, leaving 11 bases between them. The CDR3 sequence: CASSPHREAEAFF. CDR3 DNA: TGTGCCAGCTCACCCCATCGAGAGGCTGAAGCTTTCTTT.

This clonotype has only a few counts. CDR3 loop: CASSLRLDSNQPQHF. The CDR3, as DNA: TGTGCCAGCAGTTTGAGGCTTGATAGCAATCAGCCCCAGCATTTT. The rearrangement links TRBV28 to TRBJ1-5; D gene ambiguous. Germline assignment: CDR1 MDHEN and CDR2 SYDVKM. With 3 bases removed from V and 0 bases from J, the gap between germline ends came to 9 bases. The CDR3 covers 15 residues.

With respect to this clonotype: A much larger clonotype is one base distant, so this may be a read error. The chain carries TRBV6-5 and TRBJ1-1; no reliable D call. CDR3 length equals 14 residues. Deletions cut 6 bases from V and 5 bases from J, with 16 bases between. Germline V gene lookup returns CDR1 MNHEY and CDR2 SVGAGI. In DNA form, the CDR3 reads TGTGCCAGCAGCCAAGGCTCGGGGAGTACTGAAGCTTTCTTT. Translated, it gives CASSQGSGSTEAFF.

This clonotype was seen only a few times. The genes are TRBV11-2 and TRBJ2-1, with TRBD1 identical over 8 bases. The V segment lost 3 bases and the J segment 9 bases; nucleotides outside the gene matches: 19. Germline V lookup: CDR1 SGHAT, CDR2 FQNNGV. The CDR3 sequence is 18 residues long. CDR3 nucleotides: TGTGCCAGCAGCTTGCCACCACATCGGGACAGGACGGCCCTTGAGCAGTTCTTC. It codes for CASSLPPHRDRTALEQFF.

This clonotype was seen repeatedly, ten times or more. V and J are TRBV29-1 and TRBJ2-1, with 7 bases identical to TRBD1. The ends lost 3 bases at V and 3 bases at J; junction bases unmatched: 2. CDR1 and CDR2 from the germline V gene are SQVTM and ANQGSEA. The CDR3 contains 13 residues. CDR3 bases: TGCAGCGTTGAGGGACAGCGCTACAATGAGCAGTTCTTC. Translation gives CSVEGQRYNEQFF.

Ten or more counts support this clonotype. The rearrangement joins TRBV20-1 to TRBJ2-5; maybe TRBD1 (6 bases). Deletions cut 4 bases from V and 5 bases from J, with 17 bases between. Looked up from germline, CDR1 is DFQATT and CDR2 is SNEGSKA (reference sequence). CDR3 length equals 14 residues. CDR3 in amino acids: CSATDRSVGETQYF. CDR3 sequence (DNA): TGCAGTGCTACGGACAGATCCGTGGGCGAGACCCAGTACTTC.

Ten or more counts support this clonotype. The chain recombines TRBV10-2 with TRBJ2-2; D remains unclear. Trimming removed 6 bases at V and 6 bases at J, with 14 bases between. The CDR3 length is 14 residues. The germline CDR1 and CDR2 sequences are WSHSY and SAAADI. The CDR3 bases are TGCGCCAGCAGACCGGATGACCCACCCGGGGAGCTGTTTTTT. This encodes CASRPDDPPGELFF.

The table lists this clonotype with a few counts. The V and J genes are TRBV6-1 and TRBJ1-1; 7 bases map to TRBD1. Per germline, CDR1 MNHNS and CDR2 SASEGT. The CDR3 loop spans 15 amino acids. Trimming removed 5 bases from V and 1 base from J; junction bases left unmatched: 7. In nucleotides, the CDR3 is TGTGCCAGCAGTCTGGTCTACAGGGGGAACACTGAAGCTTTCTTT. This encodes CASSLVYRGNTEAFF.

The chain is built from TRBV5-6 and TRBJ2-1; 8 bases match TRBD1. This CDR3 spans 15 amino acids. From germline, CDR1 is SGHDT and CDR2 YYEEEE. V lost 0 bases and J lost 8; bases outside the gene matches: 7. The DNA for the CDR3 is TGTGCCAGCAGCTTGGGCCAGGGGGCGGTCGATGAGCAGTTCTTC. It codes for CASSLGQGAVDEQFF.

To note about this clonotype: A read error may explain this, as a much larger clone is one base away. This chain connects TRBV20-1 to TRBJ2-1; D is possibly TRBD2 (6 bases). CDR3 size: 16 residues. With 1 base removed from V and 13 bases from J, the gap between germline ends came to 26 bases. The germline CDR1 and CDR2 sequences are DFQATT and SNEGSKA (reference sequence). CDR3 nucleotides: TGCAGTGCTAGAGGGGCGGTGGCTAGCGTTAGAGAGACCCAGTTCTTC. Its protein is CSARGAVASVRETQFF.

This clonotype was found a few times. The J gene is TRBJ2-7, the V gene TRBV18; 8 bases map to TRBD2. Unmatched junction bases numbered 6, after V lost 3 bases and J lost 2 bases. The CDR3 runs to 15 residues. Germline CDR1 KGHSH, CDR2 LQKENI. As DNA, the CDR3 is TGTGCCAGCTCACCGGGAGCTAGCGGGCCCTACGAGCAGTACTTC. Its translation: CASSPGASGPYEQYF. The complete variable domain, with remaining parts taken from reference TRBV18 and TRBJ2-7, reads NAGVMQNPRHLVRRRGQEARLRCSPMKGHSHVYWYRQLPEEGLKFMVYLQKENIIDESGMPKERFSAEFPKEGPSILRIQQVVRGDSAAYFCASSPGASGPYEQYFGPGTRLTVT.

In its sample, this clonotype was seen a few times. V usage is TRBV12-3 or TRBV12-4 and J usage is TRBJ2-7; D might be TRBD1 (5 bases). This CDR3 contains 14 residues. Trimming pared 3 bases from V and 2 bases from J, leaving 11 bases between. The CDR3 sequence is CASSFPGHTYEQYF. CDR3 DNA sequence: TGTGCCAGCAGTTTCCCCGGACACACCTACGAGCAGTACTTC.

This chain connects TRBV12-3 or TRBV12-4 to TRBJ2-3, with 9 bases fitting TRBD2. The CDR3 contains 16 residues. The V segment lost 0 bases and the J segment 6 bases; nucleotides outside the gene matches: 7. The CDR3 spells CASSLALAGIPDTQYF. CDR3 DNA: TGTGCCAGCAGTTTAGCGCTAGCGGGGATCCCCGATACGCAGTATTTT.

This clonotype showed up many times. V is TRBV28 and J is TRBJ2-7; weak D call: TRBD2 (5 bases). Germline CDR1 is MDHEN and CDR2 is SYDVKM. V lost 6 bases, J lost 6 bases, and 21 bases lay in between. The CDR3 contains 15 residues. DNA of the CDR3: TGTGCCAGCAGCTTTTCGTGGCGGGCGGAGTTCGAGCAGTACTTC. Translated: CASSFSWRAEFEQYF. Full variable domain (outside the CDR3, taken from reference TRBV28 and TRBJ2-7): DVKVTQSSRYLVKRTGEKVFLECVQDMDHENMFWYRQDPGLGLRLIYFSYDVKMKEKGDIPEGYSVSREKKERFSLILESASTNQTSMYLCASSFSWRAEFEQYFGPGTRLTVT.

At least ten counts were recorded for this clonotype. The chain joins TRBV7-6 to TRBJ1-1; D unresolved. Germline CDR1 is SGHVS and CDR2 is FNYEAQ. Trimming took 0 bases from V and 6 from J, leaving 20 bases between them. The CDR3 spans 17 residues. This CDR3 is CASSLAVWNRVDPEAFF. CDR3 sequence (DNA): TGTGCCAGCAGCTTAGCTGTATGGAACAGAGTCGACCCTGAAGCTTTCTTT.

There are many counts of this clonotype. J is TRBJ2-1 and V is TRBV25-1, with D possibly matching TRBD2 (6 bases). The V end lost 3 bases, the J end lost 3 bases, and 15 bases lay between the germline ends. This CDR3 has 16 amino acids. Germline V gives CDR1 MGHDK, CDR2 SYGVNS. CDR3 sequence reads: CASSDIMGGVYNEQFF. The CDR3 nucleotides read TGTGCCAGCAGTGATATCATGGGCGGGGTCTACAATGAGCAGTTCTTC.

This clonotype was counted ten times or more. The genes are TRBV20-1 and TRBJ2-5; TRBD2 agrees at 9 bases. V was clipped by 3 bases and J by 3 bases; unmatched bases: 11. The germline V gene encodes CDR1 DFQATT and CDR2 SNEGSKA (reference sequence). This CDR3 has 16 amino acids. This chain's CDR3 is CSASFQAAGGEETQYF. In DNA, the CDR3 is TGCAGTGCTAGTTTTCAGGCAGCGGGAGGTGAAGAGACCCAGTACTTC.

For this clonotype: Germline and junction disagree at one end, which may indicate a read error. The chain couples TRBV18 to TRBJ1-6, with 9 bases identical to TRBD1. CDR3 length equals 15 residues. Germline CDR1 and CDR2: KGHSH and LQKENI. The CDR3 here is CASSQGTGSNSPPHF. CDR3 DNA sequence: TGTGCCAGCTCACAAGGGACAGGGAGTAATTCACCCCCCCACTTT.

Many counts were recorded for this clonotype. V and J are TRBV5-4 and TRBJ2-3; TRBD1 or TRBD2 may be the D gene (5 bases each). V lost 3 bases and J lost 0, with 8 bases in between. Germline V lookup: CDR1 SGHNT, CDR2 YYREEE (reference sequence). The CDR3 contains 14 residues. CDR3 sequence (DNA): TGTGCCAGCAGCTGGGACGGCAGCACAGATACGCAGTATTTT. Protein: CASSWDGSTDTQYF.

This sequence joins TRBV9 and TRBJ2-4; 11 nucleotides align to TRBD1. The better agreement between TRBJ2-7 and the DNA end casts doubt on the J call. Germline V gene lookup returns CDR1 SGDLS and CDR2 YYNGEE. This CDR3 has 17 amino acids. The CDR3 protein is CASSVDSGTGGPHEQYF. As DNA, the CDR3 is TGTGCCAGCAGCGTCGACTCCGGGACAGGGGGTCCGCACGAGCAGTACTTC.

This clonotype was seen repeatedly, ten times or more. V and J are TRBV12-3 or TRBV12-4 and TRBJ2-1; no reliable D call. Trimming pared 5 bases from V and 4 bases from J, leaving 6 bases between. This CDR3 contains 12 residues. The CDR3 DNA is TGTGCCAGCAGTCCCACTTACAATGAGCAGTTCTTC. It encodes CASSPTYNEQFF.

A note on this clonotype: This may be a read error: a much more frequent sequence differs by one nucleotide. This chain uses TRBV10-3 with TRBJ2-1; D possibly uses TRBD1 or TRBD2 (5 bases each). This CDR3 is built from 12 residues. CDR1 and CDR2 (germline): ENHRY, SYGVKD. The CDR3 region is CTISYGGPEQFF. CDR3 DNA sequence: TGTACCATCAGTTATGGGGGACCAGAGCAGTTCTTC.

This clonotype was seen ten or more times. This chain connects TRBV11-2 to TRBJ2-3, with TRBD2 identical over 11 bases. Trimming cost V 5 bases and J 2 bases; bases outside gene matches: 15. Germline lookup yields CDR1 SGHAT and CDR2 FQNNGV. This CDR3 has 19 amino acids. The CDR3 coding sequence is TGTGCCAGCAGCCTAATGGCCCCCGGGACTAGCGGAAACACAGATACGCAGTATTTT. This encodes CASSLMAPGTSGNTDTQYF.

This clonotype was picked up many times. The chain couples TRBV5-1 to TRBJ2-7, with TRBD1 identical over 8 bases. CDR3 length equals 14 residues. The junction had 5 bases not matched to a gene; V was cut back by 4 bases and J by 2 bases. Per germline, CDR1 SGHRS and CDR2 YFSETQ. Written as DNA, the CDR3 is TGCGCCAGCAGCCCGGACAGGGAACCCTACGAGCAGTACTTC. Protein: CASSPDREPYEQYF.

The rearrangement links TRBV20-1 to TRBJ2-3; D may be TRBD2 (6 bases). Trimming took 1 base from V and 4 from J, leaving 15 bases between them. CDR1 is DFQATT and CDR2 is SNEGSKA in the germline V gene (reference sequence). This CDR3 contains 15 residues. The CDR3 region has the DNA TGCAGTGCTAGAGGGGTAGCGGTCCTTTCAGATACGCAGTATTTT. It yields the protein CSARGVAVLSDTQYF.

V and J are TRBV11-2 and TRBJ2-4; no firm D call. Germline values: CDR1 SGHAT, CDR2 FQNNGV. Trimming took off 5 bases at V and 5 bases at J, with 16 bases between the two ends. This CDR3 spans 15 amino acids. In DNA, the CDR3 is TGTGCCAGCAGCCTAACGGCAGCCGTCGAAAACATTCAGTACTTC. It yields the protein CASSLTAAVENIQYF.